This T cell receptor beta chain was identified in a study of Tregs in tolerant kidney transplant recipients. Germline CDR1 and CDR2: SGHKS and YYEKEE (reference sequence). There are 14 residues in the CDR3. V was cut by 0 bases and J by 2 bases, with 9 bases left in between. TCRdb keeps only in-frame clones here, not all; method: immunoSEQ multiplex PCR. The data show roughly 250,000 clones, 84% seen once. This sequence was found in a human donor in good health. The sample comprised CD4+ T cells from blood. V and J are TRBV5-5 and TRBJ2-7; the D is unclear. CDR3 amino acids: CASSLALGTYEQYF. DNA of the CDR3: TGTGCCAGCAGCTTGGCCTTGGGGACCTACGAGCAGTACTTC. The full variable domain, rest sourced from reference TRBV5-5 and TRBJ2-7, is DAGVTQSPTHLIKTRGQQVTLRCSPISGHKSVSWYQQVLGQGPQFIFQYYEKEERGRGNFPDRFSARQFPNYSSELNVNALLLGDSALYLCASSLALGTYEQYFGPGTRLTVT.